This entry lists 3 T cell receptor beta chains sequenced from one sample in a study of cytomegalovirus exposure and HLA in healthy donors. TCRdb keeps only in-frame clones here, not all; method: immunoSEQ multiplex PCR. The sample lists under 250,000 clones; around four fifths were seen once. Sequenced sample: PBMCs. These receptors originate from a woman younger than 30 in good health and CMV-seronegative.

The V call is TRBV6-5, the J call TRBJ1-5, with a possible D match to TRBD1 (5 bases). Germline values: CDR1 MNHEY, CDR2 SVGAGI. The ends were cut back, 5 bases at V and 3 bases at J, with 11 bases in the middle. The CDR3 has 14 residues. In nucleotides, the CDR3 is TGTGCCAGCAGTCGGGACGGGACCAATCAGCCCCAGCATTTT. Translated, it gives CASSRDGTNQPQHF.

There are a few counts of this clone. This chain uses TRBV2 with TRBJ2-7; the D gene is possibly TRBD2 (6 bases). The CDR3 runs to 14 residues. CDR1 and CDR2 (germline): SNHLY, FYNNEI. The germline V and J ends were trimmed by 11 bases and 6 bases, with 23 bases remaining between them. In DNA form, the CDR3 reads TGTGCCGTACCCCTGACGGCAGGGAGGACCGAGCAGTACTTC. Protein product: CAVPLTAGRTEQYF. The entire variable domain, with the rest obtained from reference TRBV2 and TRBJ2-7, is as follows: EPEVTQTPSHQVTQMGQEVILRCVPISNHLYFYWYRQILGQKVEFLVSFYNNEISEKSEIFDDQFSVERPDGSNFTLKIRSTKLEDSAMYFCAVPLTAGRTEQYFGPGTRLTVT.

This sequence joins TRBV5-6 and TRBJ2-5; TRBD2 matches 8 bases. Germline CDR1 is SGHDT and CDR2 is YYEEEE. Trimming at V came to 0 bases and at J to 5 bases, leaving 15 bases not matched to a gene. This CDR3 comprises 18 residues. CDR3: CASSLGTGTSHPSETQYF. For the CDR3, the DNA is TGTGCCAGCAGCTTGGGGACCGGGACTAGTCATCCGTCGGAGACCCAGTACTTC.